This T cell receptor (beta chain) was sequenced in a study of T-cell reconstitution after alpha-beta-depleted transplantation in children. This clonotype was seen a few times. Germline V CDR1 and CDR2: DFQATT, SNEGSKA (reference sequence). V dropped 4 bases and J dropped 2; count of bases not matched to a gene: 3. This CDR3 spans 14 amino acids. During its preparation, the TCRbeta library received unique molecular identifiers. TCRdb re-called the PCR reads through MiXCR, storing one row per CDR3 protein. The data contain 490,000 or so distinct CDR3 sequences, approximately 10% of them singletons. The chain employs TRBV20-1 and TRBJ1-1, with 11 bases aligning to TRBD1. The TCR was taken from a child younger than 10 with inherited bone marrow failure, due to receive a stem cell transplant. Specimen: PBMCs, collected before TCRalphabeta/CD19-depleted stem cell transplant. The CDR3 sequence: CSATDRGRNTEAFF. The CDR3, as DNA: TGCAGTGCTACGGACAGGGGGCGTAACACTGAAGCTTTCTTT.